Below are 17 T cell receptor beta chains sequenced from a single sample in a study of blood T cell repertoires in COVID-19 (dated by TCRdb to 2020 to 2021). Receptor libraries were prepared by the immunoSEQ multiplex PCR assay. TCRdb provides this immuneACCESS table in a form limited to in-frame rearrangements. Some clones are lacking; in checked studies, under half of them reflect an unresolved V gene, and why the rest are absent is not known. The sample profile shows 260,000 or so clones; over 75% of them were found once. The ten largest clones capture approximately 8.5% of the sample. Sequenced input: peripheral blood. These receptors were collected from a man aged 18-30 years with active or convalescent COVID-19.

The chain is built from TRBV25-1 and TRBJ1-4; D ambiguous. Per germline, CDR1 MGHDK and CDR2 SYGVNS. The CDR3 sequence is 14 residues long. Deletions cut 5 bases from V and 0 bases from J, with 7 bases between. The CDR3 protein is CASSPISTNEKLFF. CDR3 coding DNA: TGTGCCAGCAGTCCCATTTCAACTAATGAAAAACTGTTTTTT.

This clone was observed a few times. V usage is TRBV7-9 and J usage is TRBJ2-7, with 8 bases fitting TRBD1. Germline loops: CDR1 SEHNR, CDR2 FQNEAQ (reference sequence). This CDR3 spans 15 amino acids. V shed 4 bases and J 3 bases; nucleotides not matched to a gene: 8. The CDR3 nucleotides read TGTGCCAGCAGCTCACCGGGACAGGTCATCTACGAGCAGTACTTC. This sequence encodes CASSSPGQVIYEQYF.

The V and J genes are TRBV7-6 and TRBJ2-5; 9 bases fit TRBD1. CDR1 is SGHVS, CDR2 FNYEAQ, per germline. The junction had 8 bases not matched to a gene; V was cut back by 2 bases and J by 4 bases. CDR3 length: 16 amino acids. Written as DNA, the CDR3 is TGTGCCAGCAGCTTATCCGACAGGGGGGTGAGAGAGACCCAGTACTTC. It is translated as CASSLSDRGVRETQYF.

This clone was observed a handful of times. V is TRBV19 and J is TRBJ1-4; 9 bases are a match to TRBD1. J lost 8 bases, V lost 5 bases, and 6 bases had no gene match. Looked up from germline, CDR1 is LNHDA and CDR2 is SQIVND (reference sequence). The CDR3 has 14 residues. Here the CDR3 reads CASSSTGGREKLFF. In nucleotides, the CDR3 is TGTGCCAGTAGTTCGACAGGGGGGCGAGAAAAACTGTTTTTT.

This sequence joins TRBV7-9 and TRBJ1-2; D perhaps matches TRBD1 (6 bases). Germline CDR1 SEHNR, CDR2 FQNEAQ (reference sequence). The CDR3 has 14 residues. Trimming removed 5 bases at V and 8 bases at J, with 18 bases between. The CDR3 here is CASSLLQGPQGYTF. The CDR3 bases are TGTGCCAGCAGCCTACTGCAGGGGCCCCAGGGCTACACCTTC.

This chain uses TRBV6-5 with TRBJ1-4; 11 bases are a match to TRBD1. This CDR3 contains 14 residues. Germline lookup yields CDR1 MNHEY and CDR2 SVGAGI. V shed 5 bases and J 7 bases; nucleotides not matched to a gene: 3. This chain's CDR3 is CASSPGTGGEKLFF. The CDR3 coding sequence is TGTGCCAGCAGTCCAGGGACAGGGGGTGAAAAACTGTTTTTT.

The CDR3 DNA sequence: TGTGCCAGCAGCTTCAGGGGGCCTGGCACCGGGGAGCTGTTTTTT. It encodes CASSFRGPGTGELFF. J is TRBJ2-2 and V is TRBV11-2, with 8 bases fitting TRBD1. From germline, CDR1 is SGHAT and CDR2 FQNNGV. There are 15 residues in the CDR3. V lost 3 bases to trimming and J lost 4 bases; unmatched junction nucleotides: 4. Combining the CDR3 with reference TRBV11-2 and TRBJ2-2 gives the whole variable domain EAGVAQSPRYKIIEKRQSVAFWCNPISGHATLYWYQQILGQGPKLLIQFQNNGVVDDSQLPKDRFSAERLKGVDSTLKIQPAKLEDSAVYLCASSFRGPGTGELFFGEGSRLTVL.

The rearrangement links TRBV11-2 to TRBJ2-7; 9 bases align to TRBD1. CDR1 and CDR2 from the germline V gene are SGHAT and FQNNGV. The V segment lost 1 base and the J segment 2 bases; nucleotides outside the gene matches: 12. The CDR3 covers 18 residues. The CDR3 DNA is TGTGCCAGCAGCTTAGGAGTGGCCCGGACAGGGGTCCCCTACGAGCAGTACTTC. Its protein is CASSLGVARTGVPYEQYF.

This clone was seen a few times. V gene TRBV20-1 combines with J gene TRBJ1-6, with D possibly being TRBD1 (5 bases). This CDR3 is built from 13 residues. V lost 3 bases, J lost 7 bases, and 10 bases lay in between. Germline V gene sequence: CDR1 DFQATT, CDR2 SNEGSKA (reference sequence). The CDR3 protein is CSASDGGNSPLHF. As DNA, the CDR3 is TGCAGTGCTAGTGATGGGGGGAATTCACCCCTCCACTTT.

The CDR3 sequence: CASSFTGESYEQYF. The CDR3 DNA reads TGTGCCAGCAGTTTTACAGGGGAGTCGTACGAGCAGTACTTC. V is TRBV27 and J is TRBJ2-7; 7 bases match TRBD1. J was trimmed by 4 bases and V by 3 bases; bases with no gene match: 6. This CDR3 has 14 residues. Germline V CDR1 and CDR2: MNHEY, SMNVEV (reference sequence).

V gene TRBV5-1 combines with J gene TRBJ1-4; no reliable D call. This CDR3 contains 14 residues. V shed 4 bases and J shed 5 bases, with 12 bases lying between them. Germline-derived CDR1 and CDR2 are SGHRS and YFSETQ. The CDR3 spells CASSPDGLNEKLFF. As DNA, the CDR3 is TGCGCCAGCAGCCCCGACGGACTCAATGAAAAACTGTTTTTT.

The rearrangement uses TRBV6-5 and TRBJ2-3; D perhaps matches TRBD1 (5 bases). Germline values: CDR1 MNHEY, CDR2 SVGAGI. V was pared by 5 bases and J by 2 bases, with 11 bases between. The CDR3 runs 14 residues. The CDR3 loop is CASSLRGHTDTQYF. The CDR3 DNA is TGTGCCAGCAGTCTAAGGGGTCACACAGATACGCAGTATTTT.

This chain connects TRBV5-1 to TRBJ2-3, with TRBD1 matching over 8 bases. The germline V gene encodes CDR1 SGHRS and CDR2 YFSETQ. The ends lost 4 bases at V and 1 base at J; junction bases unmatched: 11. The CDR3 is 17 residues long. CDR3 sequence: CASSQGASSTRTDTQYF. For the CDR3, the DNA is TGCGCCAGCAGCCAGGGGGCCTCCTCAACACGCACAGATACGCAGTATTTT.

The chain has TRBV11-2 and TRBJ1-1, with 8 bases aligning to TRBD1. CDR3 size: 14 residues. Trimming took 5 bases from V and 3 from J; bases not matched to a gene: 5. Germline V gene data show CDR1 as SGHAT and CDR2 as FQNNGV. CDR3 region: CASSHGQGDTEAFF. Here the CDR3 DNA reads TGTGCCAGCAGCCATGGACAGGGCGACACTGAAGCTTTCTTT.

CDR3 nucleotides: TGTGCCAGCAGCCGCGGGGGGCCTCAGTCAGATACGCAGTATTTT. This gives the protein CASSRGGPQSDTQYF. V gene TRBV5-4 combines with J gene TRBJ2-3; 8 nucleotides agree with TRBD2. Trimming removed 4 bases from V and 4 bases from J; junction bases left unmatched: 8. The V gene's germline CDR1 is SGHNT and CDR2 YYREEE (reference sequence). The CDR3 loop spans 15 amino acids.

The CDR3 protein is CASSLLAGAGNTIYF. The CDR3 DNA reads TGTGCCAGCAGTTTATTGGCAGGGGCTGGAAACACCATATATTTT. The J gene is TRBJ1-3, the V gene TRBV27; weak D call: TRBD1 (6 bases). Per the germline V gene, CDR1 is MNHEY and CDR2 is SMNVEV (reference sequence). The CDR3 has 15 amino acids. V dropped 1 base and J dropped 2 bases, with 9 bases sitting between them.

This clone was counted a single time. The genes are TRBV7-2 and TRBJ1-1; the match to TRBD1 covers 7 bases. Germline CDR1 and CDR2: SGHTA and FQGNSA. The CDR3 is 15 residues long. With V trimmed by 1 base and J by 0 bases, 2 bases remained unmatched. As DNA, the CDR3 is TGTGCCAGCAGCTTAGAACAGGGGATGAACACTGAAGCTTTCTTT. This translates into CASSLEQGMNTEAFF.